A selection of T cell receptor beta chains follows, all from one sample in a study of blood T cell repertoires in COVID-19. Method: immunoSEQ multiplex PCR; TCRdb's copy keeps in-frame clones and lacks some. The sample has under 200,000 clones, approximately 82% seen once. The sample comprised PBMCs or T cells enriched from blood (not recorded which). All receptors derive from a woman aged 55-75 years with acute COVID-19. The CDR3 runs from the conserved cysteine through the conserved F or W. A D gene is named only where the DNA matches it firmly. Clone size is stated in some rows and not others, as once, few, many or a class when expanded.

V,length,size,D,J,DNA,CDR3
TRBV15,16,NA,TRBD1,TRBJ2-5,TGTGCCACCAGCAGACTTGGGACAGGGCTACGGGAGACCCAGTACTTC,CATSRLGTGLRETQYF
TRBV4-2,16,NA,NA,TRBJ2-7,TGTGCCAGCAGCCACGGTATGGTAGCGGCATCCTACGAGCAGTACTTC,CASSHGMVAASYEQYF
TRBV19,14,NA,NA,TRBJ1-1,TGTGCCAGTAGTATTGTCGGACGGGGCACTGAAGCTTTCTTT,CASSIVGRGTEAFF
TRBV4-3,15,NA,TRBD1,TRBJ2-1,TGCGCCAGCAGTCGGCCCGGACAGGCCGGAGGTGAGCAGTTCTTC,CASSRPGQAGGEQFF
TRBV7-8,14,NA,TRBD1,TRBJ1-3,TGTGCCAGCAGTTTAGACAGGGGTGGAAACACCATATATTTT,CASSLDRGGNTIYF
TRBV11-2,15,NA,NA,TRBJ2-7,TGTGCCAGCAGCTTTTTGCGGGTCTCTGCCTACGAGCAGTACTTC,CASSFLRVSAYEQYF
TRBV27,15,NA,NA,TRBJ1-1,TGTGCCAGCAGTCCCAGTTTGGGGGGGGACACTGAAGCTTTCTTT,CASSPSLGGDTEAFF
TRBV4-2,16,few,TRBD1,TRBJ1-5,TGTGCCAGCAGCCATACAGGGGCAAATAGCAATCAGCCCCAGCATTTT,CASSHTGANSNQPQHF
TRBV10-3,13,NA,TRBD1,TRBJ1-1,TGTGCCATAGGGGGGACAGGCCCTGACTTGGCTTTCTTT,CAIGGTGPDLAFF
TRBV4-3,16,once,TRBD1,TRBJ1-1,TGCGCCAGCAGCCGAGGGACAGGGGAATTAAACACTGAAGCTTTCTTT,CASSRGTGELNTEAFF
TRBV19,16,NA,TRBD1,TRBJ1-6,TGTGCCAGTAGTAAAACCGGGACAGGGAGGGAGTCACCCCTCCACTTT,CASSKTGTGRESPLHF
TRBV19,14,NA,NA,TRBJ2-4,TGTGCCAGTTGTAATCTCTTAGCCAAAAACATTCAGTACTTC,CASCNLLAKNIQYF
TRBV4-3,17,NA,NA,TRBJ2-4,TGCGCCAGCAGCCAAGAGCGAGGCTATTTAGCCAAAAACATTCAGTACTTC,CASSQERGYLAKNIQYF
TRBV3-1/TRBV3-2,17,NA,TRBD2,TRBJ2-1,TGTGCCAGCAGCCAAGGGACTAGCGGGGGCCCCTACAATGAGCAGTTCTTC,CASSQGTSGGPYNEQFF
TRBV29-1,13,NA,TRBD1,TRBJ1-4,TGCAGCGTAAAGGGGGCCACTAATGAAAAACTGTTTTTT,CSVKGATNEKLFF
TRBV5-1,15,NA,TRBD1,TRBJ2-1,TGCGCCAGCAGCTTTTCGACAGGGGGAAATGGTGAGCAGTTCTTC,CASSFSTGGNGEQFF
TRBV19,15,NA,NA,TRBJ1-2,TGTGCCAGTAGTAGAAGCGGACGTGCTAACTATGGCTACACCTTC,CASSRSGRANYGYTF
TRBV28,15,NA,NA,TRBJ1-2,TGTGCCAGCAGTTGGCCTAATGACAGTTTTTATGGCTACACCTTC,CASSWPNDSFYGYTF
TRBV18,13,NA,NA,TRBJ2-5,TGTGCCAGCTCACCTGGAGAGGAGGAGACCCAGTACTTC,CASSPGEEETQYF
TRBV7-2,15,NA,NA,TRBJ1-2,TGTGCCACCGAGGCAGGTCGGGGACTTAACTATGGCTACACCTTC,CATEAGRGLNYGYTF
TRBV6-5,15,NA,NA,TRBJ2-2,TGTGCCAGCAGTTACTCCCCCACTCACACCGGGGAGCTGTTTTTT,CASSYSPTHTGELFF
TRBV25-1,17,NA,TRBD2,TRBJ2-1,TGTGCCAGCAGTGAACCTATGGGACTAGCGGGAGACAATGAGCAGTTCTTC,CASSEPMGLAGDNEQFF
TRBV5-8,18,NA,TRBD2,TRBJ2-5,TGTGCCACTAAACGGACTAGCGGGGGCCTTATGGGACAAGAGACCCAGTACTTC,CATKRTSGGLMGQETQYF
TRBV9,16,NA,TRBD2,TRBJ2-1,TGTGCCAGCAGCGTCGGAGGTAGCGGGGGGGTCAATGAGCAGTTCTTC,CASSVGGSGGVNEQFF
TRBV4-2,18,once,TRBD2,TRBJ2-1,TGTGCCAGCAGTCCTTCCACAGCGGGAGATTGGTCCTACAATGAGCAGTTCTTC,CASSPSTAGDWSYNEQFF
TRBV3-1/TRBV3-2,15,NA,TRBD2,TRBJ2-3,TGTGCCAGCATACCGACTAGCGGGGGATCGAATACGCAGTATTTT,CASIPTSGGSNTQYF
TRBV12-3/TRBV12-4,13,NA,NA,TRBJ2-2,TGTGCCAGCAGCGTAGCGGCCACCGGGGAGCTGTTTTTT,CASSVAATGELFF
TRBV7-2,16,NA,NA,TRBJ1-6,TGTGCCAGCAGCCCCCGACAGCCCCGTGATAATTCACCCCTCCACTTT,CASSPRQPRDNSPLHF
TRBV9,15,NA,NA,TRBJ2-3,TGTGCCAGCAGCGTAGCTACTTCTAACACAGATACGCAGTATTTT,CASSVATSNTDTQYF